Listed below are T cell receptor beta chains from one sample, sequenced in a study of monozygotic twins with inflammatory bowel disease. TCRdb derives one entry per CDR3 protein from the 5' RACE reads, leaving out DNA. The sample's table shows about 140,000 distinct CDR3 sequences. Sequencing was carried out using blood. These receptors were taken from a human donor with ulcerative colitis or Crohn's disease, or a healthy co-twin of an affected twin (not recorded which). Each CDR3 is given with its conserved first and last residue. Each record gives: V gene, J gene, clone size, CDR3 protein. Clone size appears in some rows only: once, few, many, or a class for an expanded clone.

TRBV30,TRBJ1-2,NA,CACLTGENYGYTF
TRBV6-2/TRBV6-3,TRBJ1-6,NA,CASNEGDSPLHF
TRBV7-2,TRBJ2-3,NA,CASSLFQGIGTDTQYF
TRBV29-1,TRBJ2-1,NA,CSVERGSGSSYNEQFF
TRBV20-1,TRBJ2-3,NA,CSARELAGGRTDTQYF
TRBV7-2,TRBJ2-5,NA,CASSLSGEFIETQYF
TRBV3-1,TRBJ2-1,NA,CASSPLAAYNEQFF
TRBV19,TRBJ2-1,NA,CASSISQDVYNEQFF
TRBV4-2,TRBJ2-1,NA,CASSQTAGTHNEQFF
TRBV9,TRBJ1-6,NA,CASSGQGPGSPLHF
TRBV5-4,TRBJ2-7,NA,CASSFMGSVEQYF
TRBV7-9,TRBJ2-3,NA,CASSLAPSGVPDTQYF
TRBV12-3/TRBV12-4,TRBJ2-3,NA,CASTGTSSGRDTQYF
TRBV20-1,TRBJ1-3,NA,CSARQGGPGNTIYF
TRBV5-4,TRBJ2-7,NA,CASSKTRGSYEQYF
TRBV4-3,TRBJ1-6,NA,CASSQDLGEGNSPLHF
TRBV7-2,TRBJ1-5,NA,CASSTTGTEYQPQHF
TRBV12-3/TRBV12-4,TRBJ2-7,NA,CASRPGAFSYEQYF
TRBV6-1,TRBJ2-3,NA,CASRRGRASDTQYF
TRBV11-2,TRBJ2-7,NA,CASSLGGGKSYEQYF
TRBV27,TRBJ2-5,NA,CASSFRSLRGETQYF
TRBV29-1,TRBJ2-5,NA,CSVRASGGRQETQYF
TRBV20-1,TRBJ1-4,NA,CSARQYEKLFF
TRBV20-1,TRBJ1-2,NA,CSARTENYGYTF
TRBV20-1,TRBJ2-2,NA,CSARTGGNTGELFF
TRBV5-1,TRBJ1-1,NA,CASSLQPGPVEAFF
TRBV20-1,TRBJ1-3,NA,CSARVGTVGNTIYF
TRBV6-5,TRBJ2-2,NA,CASSYTGGGELFF
TRBV18,TRBJ2-5,NA,CASSPNKGLETQYF
TRBV7-9,TRBJ2-7,NA,CASRLAGERTYGQYF
TRBV5-1,TRBJ2-7,NA,CASSDSSYEQYF
TRBV20-1,TRBJ2-5,NA,CSARGGAQETQYF
TRBV29-1,TRBJ1-6,NA,CSVEDGPNSPLHF
TRBV5-1,TRBJ1-2,NA,CASSVSGTGTTYGYTF
TRBV25-1,TRBJ2-1,NA,CASRLPGLAGGEQFF
TRBV12-3/TRBV12-4,TRBJ2-2,NA,CASGRPGTGELFF
TRBV27,TRBJ2-3,NA,CASSLLRTDTQYF
TRBV7-2,TRBJ2-7,NA,CASSLRQETYEQYF
TRBV7-9,TRBJ1-5,large,CASSPTGSGDQPQHF